This TCR beta chain was sequenced for a study of blood T cell repertoires in COVID-19 (dated by TCRdb to between 2020 and 2021). About the investigation overall: Collaborator samples came from the United States, Italy and Spain and covered acute and convalescent phases of COVID-19. HLA class I and class II types, where available, came from metadata supplied by the sample provider rather than from assay-based typing. Deeply sampled blood TCRbeta repertoires from subjects exposed to, actively infected with, or recovered from COVID-19 were included in the dataset. A de-identified subject ID, COVID-19 status, age in years and sex were almost always included in the sample metadata. The prospective study material was composed of cDNA or gDNA derived from T cells, B-cell-depleted T cells, or PBMCs. Samples were obtained from the ongoing ImmuneRACE study (first 160 participants) and from about 1,300 subjects provided by 6 global collaborators. A freely available public database, intended as a resource for researchers studying the immune response to SARS-CoV-2, is where the repertoires were released.

Each collaborating institution followed its own protocols to collect whole blood in K2EDTA tubes. For TCRbeta analysis, collaborators shipped samples in one of three forms: frozen whole blood, isolated PBMCs, or DNA extracted from either of those sample types. Deletion took 2 bases off V and 0 bases off J, with a span of 7 bases between the germline ends. Reading from cysteine to phenylalanine, the CDR3 counts 14 amino acids. This entry keeps only the CDR3 DNA: 42 bases, framed from base 1. The germline V gene (reference sequence) supplies CDR1 WNHNN and CDR2 SYGVQD. General findings and caveats noted by the study authors: The quantity of clinical and demographic metadata differed by source and by participant and was supplied without curation.

A word on this clone: There is no known antigen for this receptor. It has no much larger one-base neighbor in the sample; base qualities were not kept.

TCRbeta CDR3 regions were amplified from genomic DNA by means of the immunoSEQ Assay, a bias-controlled multiplex PCR. The paper's data handling went like this. The number of nucleated cells in each sample was estimated from the amplification of reference gene primers within the assay. Sequence reads were collapsed and filtered to measure the absolute abundance of every unique TCRbeta CDR3 rearrangement. For each sample, productive Simpson clonality was calculated as the square root of Simpson's diversity index across productive rearrangements. The immuneACCESS repertoire file appears here via TCRdb, limited to in-frame rearrangements. These files lack a portion of the clones; in checked studies, under half of the deficit traces to unresolved V genes, and the cause of the others is not known. D and trimming come from the DNA, and the V and J calls and clone size come from that table. The sample contains 180,000 or so clones, about 77% of them found a single time. 2.5% to 3% of the sample goes to the ten largest clones.

This TCR came from a woman aged 80 or over with active or convalescent COVID-19. The sequencing sample was made of peripheral blood. Recombination connected TRBV10-1 to TRBJ1-1; the D gene is perhaps TRBD1, on 5 matching bases. CDR3 reads: CASSETGMNTEAFF. The bases read TGCGCCAGCAGTGAGACAGGCATGAACACTGAAGCTTTCTTT.